This record looks at one T cell receptor (beta chain) sequence and its context. Its specificity is unknown. The table came from immunoSEQ multiplex PCR; TCRdb's copy has only in-frame clones and leaves some out. The table includes roughly 120,000 clones, 75% to 90% detected once. The data were taken from a study of OX40 agonist ivuxolimab in advanced cancers. Overall study context: Cohort: approximately 79% men, mean age 60, aged about 23 to 79. Study results and caveats: Clonal expansion in partial responders at 0.1-3.0 mg/kg ranked among the lowest. The study observed clonal expansion of CD4+ and CD8+ blood T cells by week 6 at 0.1 to 3.0 mg/kg. Low normalized T-cell clonal expansion was also seen in some nonresponders.

The sequencing here drew on CD4+ or CD8+ T cells sorted from blood, taken in a trial of the OX40 agonist ivuxolimab. The TCR sequence derives from an adult with an advanced solid tumor such as melanoma, head and neck, liver or kidney cancer.

CDR3 sequence reads: CASSQGGAKTPDTQYF. Here the CDR3 DNA reads TGCGCCAGCAGCCAAGGTGGGGCAAAGACGCCAGATACGCAGTATTTT. The rearrangement uses TRBV4-1 and TRBJ2-3, with D maybe TRBD1 (5 bases). The CDR3 loop spans 16 amino acids. V lost 1 base and J 4 bases, leaving 15 bases between the germline ends. The germline V gene encodes CDR1 MGHRA and CDR2 YSYEKL.